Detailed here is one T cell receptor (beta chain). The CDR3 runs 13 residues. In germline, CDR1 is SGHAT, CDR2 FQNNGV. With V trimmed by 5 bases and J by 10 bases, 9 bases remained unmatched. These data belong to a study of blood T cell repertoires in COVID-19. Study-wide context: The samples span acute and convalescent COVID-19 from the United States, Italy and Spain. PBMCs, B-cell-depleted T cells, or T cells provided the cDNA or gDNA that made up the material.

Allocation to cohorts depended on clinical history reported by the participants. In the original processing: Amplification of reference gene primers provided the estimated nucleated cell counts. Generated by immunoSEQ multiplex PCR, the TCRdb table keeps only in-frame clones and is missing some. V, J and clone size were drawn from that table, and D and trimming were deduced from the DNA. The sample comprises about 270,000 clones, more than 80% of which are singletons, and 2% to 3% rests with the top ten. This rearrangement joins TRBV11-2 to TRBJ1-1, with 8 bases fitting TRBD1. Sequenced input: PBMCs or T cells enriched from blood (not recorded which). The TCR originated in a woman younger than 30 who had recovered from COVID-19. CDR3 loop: CASSGDRGQSAFF. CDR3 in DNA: TGTGCCAGCAGCGGCGACAGGGGACAATCAGCTTTCTTT.